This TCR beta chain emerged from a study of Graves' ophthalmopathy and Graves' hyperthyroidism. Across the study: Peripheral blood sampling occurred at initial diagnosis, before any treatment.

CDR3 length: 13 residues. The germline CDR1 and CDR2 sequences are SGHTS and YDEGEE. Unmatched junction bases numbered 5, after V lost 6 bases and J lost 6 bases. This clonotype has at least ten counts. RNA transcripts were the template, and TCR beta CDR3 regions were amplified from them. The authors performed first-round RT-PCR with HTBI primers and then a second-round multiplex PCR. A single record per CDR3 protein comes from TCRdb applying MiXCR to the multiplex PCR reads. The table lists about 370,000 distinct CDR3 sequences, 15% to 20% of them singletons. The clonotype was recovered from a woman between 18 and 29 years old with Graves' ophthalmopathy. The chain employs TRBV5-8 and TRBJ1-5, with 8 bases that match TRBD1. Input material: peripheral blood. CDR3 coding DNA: TGTGCCAGCACCAGGGGGCTGGGTCAGCCCCAGCATTTT. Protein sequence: CASTRGLGQPQHF. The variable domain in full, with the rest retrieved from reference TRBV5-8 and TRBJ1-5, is EAGVTQSPTHLIKTRGQQATLRCSPISGHTSVYWYQQALGLGLQFLLWYDEGEERNRGNFPPRFSGRQFPNYSSELNVNALELEDSALYLCASTRGLGQPQHFGDGTRLSIL.